These 25 T cell receptor beta chains were sequenced from one sample in a study of shared clonotypes between healthy human individuals. Assay: immunoSEQ multiplex PCR; the TCRdb copy retains only in-frame clones and omits some. The table has about 870,000 clones, nearly 95% seen once. Only CD45RO-negative cells positively selected for CCR7 counted as naive CD8 cells, so terminally differentiated effector memory CD45RA+ cells were excluded. Source material: naive CD8+ T cells sorted from blood. The receptors shown here come from a man under 40 in good health.

This clone was seen once. The rearrangement links TRBV4-1 to TRBJ2-1; D possibly corresponds to TRBD1 (6 bases). From germline, CDR1 is MGHRA and CDR2 YSYEKL. The CDR3 runs 11 residues. Trimming removed 2 bases from V and 10 bases from J, with 6 bases in between. For the CDR3, the DNA is TGCGCCAGCAGCCAAAGGGGGGAGCAGTTCTTC. This sequence encodes CASSQRGEQFF.

The chain employs TRBV11-3 and TRBJ1-4, with D perhaps TRBD1 (5 bases). Germline CDR1 and CDR2: SGHNT and YENEEA. This CDR3 comprises 16 residues. Trimming removed 5 bases at V and 13 bases at J, with 26 bases between. Written as DNA, the CDR3 is TGTGCCAGCAGCCACCCCAAGACAGACGACCCTACGGGACTGTTTTTT. Amino acid sequence: CASSHPKTDDPTGLFF.

This chain connects TRBV5-1 to TRBJ2-7; TRBD1 or TRBD2 may be the D gene (7 bases each). The CDR3 is 16 amino acids. Trimming stripped 0 bases from V and 3 bases from J, with 16 bases between. CDR1 SGHRS and CDR2 YFSETQ come from the germline V gene. The DNA of the CDR3 is TGCGCCAGCAGCTTGGCCTTTCAGGGGGGGAACTACGAGCAGTACTTC. Its translation: CASSLAFQGGNYEQYF. The variable domain in full, completed from reference TRBV5-1 and TRBJ2-7, reads KAGVTQTPRYLIKTRGQQVTLSCSPISGHRSVSWYQQTPGQGLQFLFEYFSETQRNKGNFPGRFSGRQFSNSRSEMNVSTLELGDSALYLCASSLAFQGGNYEQYFGPGTRLTVT.

The gene calls are TRBV9 and TRBJ2-3, with D possibly being TRBD2 (5 bases). Germline lookup yields CDR1 SGDLS and CDR2 YYNGEE. Trimming pared 3 bases from V and 0 bases from J, leaving 14 bases between. There are 16 residues in the CDR3. CDR3 sequence (DNA): TGTGCCAGCAGCGCCGGACTGTCTAGTAGCACAGATACGCAGTATTTT. Protein: CASSAGLSSSTDTQYF.

The rearrangement joins TRBV18 to TRBJ2-7; 7 nucleotides agree with TRBD2. The trim removed 3 bases at V and 5 bases at J, leaving 10 bases unmatched. The CDR3 is 15 amino acids. Germline V gene lookup returns CDR1 KGHSH and CDR2 LQKENI. The CDR3 coding sequence is TGTGCCAGCTCACCCGAGGCGGGAGCCTTGGACGAGCAGTACTTC. Translation: CASSPEAGALDEQYF.

The V gene is TRBV7-9, the J gene TRBJ2-1; D perhaps matches TRBD2 (5 bases). Per the germline V gene, CDR1 is SEHNR and CDR2 is FQNEAQ (reference sequence). V was trimmed by 2 bases and J by 5 bases, leaving 10 bases between them. The CDR3 spans 14 residues. The CDR3 loop reads CASSLYTSHNEQFF. CDR3 DNA sequence: TGTGCCAGCAGCTTATATACTAGTCACAATGAGCAGTTCTTC. The full variable domain, with the rest looked up from reference TRBV7-9 and TRBJ2-1, is DTGVSQNPRHKITKRGQNVTFRCDPISEHNRLYWYRQTLGQGPEFLTYFQNEAQLEKSRLLSDRFSAERPKGSFSTLEIQRTEQGDSAMYLCASSLYTSHNEQFFGPGTRLTVL.

The chain couples TRBV15 to TRBJ2-7, with D possibly being TRBD2 (6 bases). The CDR3 runs to 13 residues. Per the germline V gene, CDR1 is LNHNV and CDR2 is YYDKDF (reference sequence). V dropped 3 bases and J dropped 5 bases, with 11 bases sitting between them. In DNA form, the CDR3 reads TGTGCCACCAGCAGGTCGAGGAGGGACGAGCAGTACTTC. Translation gives CATSRSRRDEQYF.

The chain carries TRBV10-1 and TRBJ2-2, with D tentatively TRBD1 (6 bases). This CDR3 has 15 residues. The V and J ends lost 3 bases and 7 bases respectively, with 15 bases between them. Germline assignment: CDR1 WNHNN and CDR2 SYGVQD (reference sequence). The CDR3 protein is CASSDLGRGDGELFF. Here the CDR3 DNA reads TGCGCCAGCAGTGATTTGGGCAGGGGAGACGGGGAGCTGTTTTTT.

The V call is TRBV30, the J call TRBJ1-1; D unresolved. The CDR3 totals 13 residues. The V end was cut by 3 bases, the J end by 6 bases, with 14 bases between. The germline V gene has CDR1 GTSNPN and CDR2 SVGIG (reference sequence). In nucleotides, the CDR3 is TGTGCCTGGAGCGAACTTGGGATTTCTGAAGCTTTCTTT. It codes for CAWSELGISEAFF. Drawing the rest from reference TRBV30 and TRBJ1-1, the complete variable domain is SQTIHQWPATLVQPVGSPLSLECTVEGTSNPNLYWYRQAAGRGLQLLFYSVGIGQISSEVPQNLSASRPQDRQFILSSKKLLLSDSGFYLCAWSELGISEAFFGQGTRLTVV.

The chain carries TRBV5-8 and TRBJ2-5; 9 positions agree with TRBD2. Germline V gene lookup returns CDR1 SGHTS and CDR2 YDEGEE. The CDR3 loop spans 14 amino acids. The V segment lost 4 bases and the J segment 8 bases; nucleotides outside the gene matches: 9. Written as DNA, the CDR3 is TGTGCCAGCAGCGGAAACATGCTAGCGGGAACCCAGTACTTC. Its translation is CASSGNMLAGTQYF.

In this sample, this clone turned up a few times. The gene calls are TRBV6-6 and TRBJ1-1; D remains unclear. V was cut by 7 bases and J by 1 base, with 10 bases left in between. CDR3 length equals 13 residues. From germline, CDR1 is MNHNY and CDR2 SVGAGI (reference sequence). The CDR3 reads CASIPLGNTEAFF. Here the CDR3 DNA reads TGTGCCAGCATCCCACTAGGGAACACTGAAGCTTTCTTT.

A single count supports this clone. In DNA, the CDR3 is TGTGCCAGCAGTTTATCGTGGGACTCCTCCTACGAGCAGTACTTC. It is translated as CASSLSWDSSYEQYF. The chain is built from TRBV27 and TRBJ2-7, with a weak D call TRBD2 (6 bases). Germline V gene data show CDR1 as MNHEY and CDR2 as SMNVEV (reference sequence). The V and J ends lost 0 bases and 0 bases respectively, with 9 bases between them. This CDR3 spans 15 amino acids.

The gene calls are TRBV19 and TRBJ2-3; the match to TRBD2 covers 8 bases. The CDR3 consists of 15 residues. Germline V gene data show CDR1 as LNHDA and CDR2 as SQIVND (reference sequence). With V trimmed by 3 bases and J by 2 bases, 4 bases remained unmatched. CDR3 residues: CASSMVAGSTDTQYF. DNA for the CDR3: TGTGCCAGTAGTATGGTAGCGGGATCCACAGATACGCAGTATTTT. Looking up the rest from reference TRBV19 and TRBJ2-3 gives the full variable domain: DGGITQSPKYLFRKEGQNVTLSCEQNLNHDAMYWYRQDPGQGLRLIYYSQIVNDFQKGDIAEGYSVSREKKESFPLTVTSAQKNPTAFYLCASSMVAGSTDTQYFGPGTRLTVL.

This chain joins TRBV30 and TRBJ2-7; 8 bases map to TRBD2. CDR1 and CDR2 from the germline V gene are GTSNPN and SVGIG (reference sequence). Trimming took 1 base from V and 3 from J; bases not matched to a gene: 8. This CDR3 region has 15 residues. CDR3 sequence: CAWSELTGLGYEQYF. DNA of the CDR3: TGTGCCTGGAGTGAGCTGACGGGACTAGGCTACGAGCAGTACTTC.

This chain links TRBV19 with TRBJ1-4; no definite D call. Germline CDR1 LNHDA, CDR2 SQIVND (reference sequence). V was clipped by 3 bases and J by 0 bases, with 11 bases between them. This CDR3 region has 16 residues. As DNA, the CDR3 is TGTGCCAGTAGTATCTCCTCTCTGGCAACTAATGAAAAACTGTTTTTT. Translated: CASSISSLATNEKLFF. Together with reference TRBV19 and TRBJ1-4, the CDR3 gives the full variable domain: DGGITQSPKYLFRKEGQNVTLSCEQNLNHDAMYWYRQDPGQGLRLIYYSQIVNDFQKGDIAEGYSVSREKKESFPLTVTSAQKNPTAFYLCASSISSLATNEKLFFGSGTQLSVL.

A single count supports this clone. The rearrangement uses TRBV28 and TRBJ1-1; no reliable D call. CDR3 size: 14 residues. Germline assignment: CDR1 MDHEN and CDR2 SYDVKM. Trimming removed 3 bases at V and 1 base at J, with 9 bases between. The CDR3 protein is CASSFSGGNTEAFF. The CDR3 DNA reads as TGTGCCAGCAGTTTTTCAGGTGGGAACACTGAAGCTTTCTTT.

The J gene is TRBJ1-1, the V gene TRBV25-1; possible D gene TRBD1, 6 bases. The CDR3 sequence is 16 residues long. Per the germline V gene, CDR1 is MGHDK and CDR2 is SYGVNS. Trimming removed 6 bases from V and 4 bases from J, with 21 bases in between. In nucleotides, the CDR3 is TGTGCCAGCAGAGAAGGAGGTTTGGGGGCTGGCACTGAAGCTTTCTTT. Protein: CASREGGLGAGTEAFF.

The J gene is TRBJ2-1, the V gene TRBV6-1; maybe TRBD1 (6 bases). Looked up from germline, CDR1 is MNHNS and CDR2 is SASEGT. The CDR3 covers 13 residues. The V and J ends lost 6 bases and 5 bases respectively, with 11 bases between them. The CDR3 spells CASRARTDNEQFF. The CDR3 nucleotides are TGTGCCAGCAGAGCTAGGACAGACAATGAGCAGTTCTTC.

The rearrangement uses TRBV27 and TRBJ2-3, with D possibly matching TRBD2 (6 bases). CDR1 and CDR2 (germline): MNHEY, SMNVEV (reference sequence). Trimming removed 5 bases from V and 4 bases from J, with 19 bases in between. The CDR3 runs to 16 residues. The CDR3 reads CASSDVRGLESDTQYF. CDR3 in DNA: TGTGCCAGCAGTGACGTTCGGGGGTTAGAGTCAGATACGCAGTATTTT.

The chain couples TRBV27 to TRBJ2-1; a possible D gene is TRBD2 (5 bases). Trimming removed 6 bases from V and 5 bases from J, with 14 bases in between. This CDR3 contains 14 residues. Per the germline V gene, CDR1 is MNHEY and CDR2 is SMNVEV (reference sequence). The CDR3 loop is CASRESGQNNEQFF. For the CDR3, the DNA is TGTGCCAGCAGGGAGAGCGGCCAAAACAATGAGCAGTTCTTC.

The rearrangement joins TRBV5-6 to TRBJ2-7; a possible D gene is TRBD2 (7 bases). With 3 bases removed from V and 3 bases from J, the gap between germline ends came to 13 bases. The CDR3 contains 14 residues. Germline CDR1 reads SGHDT; CDR2 reads YYEEEE. The DNA of the CDR3 is TGTGCCAGCAGCTGGCAGGGAGGGGGCTACGAGCAGTACTTC. Translating it yields CASSWQGGGYEQYF. The entire variable domain, with the rest obtained from reference TRBV5-6 and TRBJ2-7, is as follows: DAGVTQSPTHLIKTRGQQVTLRCSPKSGHDTVSWYQQALGQGPQFIFQYYEEEERQRGNFPDRFSGHQFPNYSSELNVNALLLGDSALYLCASSWQGGGYEQYFGPGTRLTVT.

The V gene is TRBV11-2, the J gene TRBJ2-5; TRBD2 agrees at 15 bases. CDR3 length: 17 amino acids. From germline, CDR1 is SGHAT and CDR2 FQNNGV. The V and J ends lost 1 base and 8 bases, in that order; junction bases with no gene match: 8. The CDR3 nucleotides are TGTGCCAGCAGCTTAGCTGGGACTAGCGGGAGGTTGGGCACCCAGTACTTC. Amino acid sequence: CASSLAGTSGRLGTQYF.

J is TRBJ2-7 and V is TRBV5-1, with TRBD1 as a possible D gene (5 bases). This CDR3 comprises 15 residues. V was shortened by 0 bases and J by 3 bases, with 13 bases between the two germline ends. CDR1 and CDR2 (germline): SGHRS, YFSETQ. In DNA form, the CDR3 reads TGCGCCAGCAGCTTGGGTTTGGACACGAACTACGAGCAGTACTTC. Its protein product is CASSLGLDTNYEQYF. The full variable domain, rest sourced from reference TRBV5-1 and TRBJ2-7, is KAGVTQTPRYLIKTRGQQVTLSCSPISGHRSVSWYQQTPGQGLQFLFEYFSETQRNKGNFPGRFSGRQFSNSRSEMNVSTLELGDSALYLCASSLGLDTNYEQYFGPGTRLTVT.

V is TRBV29-1 and J is TRBJ2-1; 9 bases map to TRBD2. From germline, CDR1 is SQVTM and CDR2 ANQGSEA. With V trimmed by 7 bases and J by 3 bases, 16 bases remained unmatched. This CDR3 contains 17 residues. The CDR3 bases are TGCAGCGCCCGAGGGACTAGCAGCCCCGGAAGCTACAATGAGCAGTTCTTC. It encodes CSARGTSSPGSYNEQFF.

The chain joins TRBV2 to TRBJ2-2; tentatively, D is TRBD1 or TRBD2 (5 bases each). This CDR3 spans 16 amino acids. Germline lookup yields CDR1 SNHLY and CDR2 FYNNEI. Deletions cut 4 bases from V and 0 bases from J, with 12 bases between. The CDR3 DNA reads as TGTGCCAGCAGTGGCAGGGACGTATCGAACACCGGGGAGCTGTTTTTT. Translated: CASSGRDVSNTGELFF.